Listed below are T cell receptor beta chains from one sample, sequenced in a study of chemoradiotherapy in HPV16-positive cancers. Generated by immunoSEQ multiplex PCR, the TCRdb table keeps only in-frame clones and is missing some. The sample carries about 11,000 clones, approximately 90% recorded once. Material: blood, obtained from a patient who underwent chemoradiotherapy. The origin of the receptors is a human donor with HPV-associated anogenital cancer. The CDR3 runs from the conserved cysteine through the conserved F or W. The D gene is left open where the match is weak. Clone sizes are given selectively: once, few, many, or a class where the clone is expanded.

length | J | D | size | V | CDR3 | DNA
15 | TRBJ1-2 | - | - | TRBV2 | CASRRDGAANYGYTF | TGTGCCAGCAGGCGAGACGGAGCAGCTAACTATGGCTACACCTTC
13 | TRBJ1-5 | - | - | TRBV5-1 | CASSPGPSGPQHF | TGCGCCAGCAGCCCAGGGCCCTCAGGGCCCCAGCATTTT
14 | TRBJ1-3 | - | - | TRBV27 | CASSSGIPGNTIYF | TGTGCCAGCAGCTCAGGGATACCTGGAAACACCATATATTTT
15 | TRBJ2-1 | - | - | TRBV7-9 | CASSPGRVAYNEQFF | TGTGCCAGCAGCCCAGGAAGGGTTGCCTACAATGAGCAGTTCTTC
17 | TRBJ2-7 | - | - | TRBV7-2 | CASSLSPVTGISYEQYF | TGTGCCAGCAGCTTAAGCCCGGTTACAGGGATCTCCTACGAGCAGTACTTC
11 | TRBJ1-2 | - | few | TRBV4-1 | CASSHGYGYTF | TGCGCCAGCAGCCACGGCTATGGCTACACCTTC
14 | TRBJ1-1 | - | - | TRBV2 | CASSQTGGNTEAFF | TGTGCCAGCAGTCAAACGGGGGGTAACACTGAAGCTTTCTTT
15 | TRBJ1-5 | - | - | TRBV9 | CASSVGQGGGQPQHF | TGTGCCAGCAGCGTAGGGCAGGGCGGAGGTCAGCCCCAGCATTTT
13 | TRBJ2-6 | - | - | TRBV6-4 | CASSRDGANVLTF | TGTGCCAGCAGTAGAGACGGGGCCAACGTCCTGACTTTC
13 | TRBJ1-4 | - | - | TRBV10-3 | CATGVGKNEKLFF | TGTGCCACAGGGGTGGGAAAGAATGAAAAACTGTTTTTT
14 | TRBJ1-1 | TRBD1 | - | TRBV14 | CASSLQQGATEAFF | TGTGCCAGCAGCCTACAACAGGGGGCAACGGAAGCTTTCTTT
15 | TRBJ2-7 | - | - | TRBV15 | CATSRGGSTAYEQYF | TGTGCCACCAGCAGGGGTGGCAGCACCGCCTACGAGCAGTACTTC
13 | TRBJ1-1 | - | - | TRBV11-2 | CASSLARGTEAFF | TGTGCCAGCAGCCTGGCCCGGGGCACTGAAGCTTTCTTT
17 | TRBJ1-2 | - | - | TRBV4-2 | CASSQEEGTDSRDGYTF | TGTGCCAGCAGCCAAGAGGAAGGAACAGATAGCCGCGATGGCTACACCTTC
13 | TRBJ1-1 | - | - | TRBV19 | CASTRTGNTEAFF | TGTGCCAGTACCCGGACGGGAAACACTGAAGCTTTCTTT
15 | TRBJ2-3 | TRBD1 | - | TRBV6-1 | CASSETGGDTDTQYF | TGTGCCAGCAGTGAGACAGGGGGCGACACAGATACGCAGTATTTT
15 | TRBJ1-2 | TRBD1 | - | TRBV6-5 | CASSYALGQDYGYTF | TGTGCCAGCAGTTATGCCTTGGGACAGGACTATGGCTACACCTTC
13 | TRBJ2-3 | TRBD1 | once | TRBV6-5 | CASSYSGQGRFFF | TGTGCCAGCAGTTACTCAGGACAGGGAAGGTTCTTTTTT
14 | TRBJ2-7 | TRBD2 | once | TRBV10-3 | CAISDPGLAYEQYF | TGTGCCATCAGTGACCCTGGACTAGCCTACGAGCAGTACTTC
15 | TRBJ1-3 | - | - | TRBV25-1 | CASSDRPGKGNTIYF | TGTGCCAGCAGTGACCGCCCGGGAAAGGGAAACACCATATATTTT
12 | TRBJ2-7 | TRBD1 | few | TRBV30 | CAWNRGTGEQYF | TGTGCCTGGAACAGGGGGACGGGGGAGCAGTACTTC
15 | TRBJ2-1 | TRBD2 | - | TRBV5-1 | CASSFGGVVNNEQFF | TGCGCCAGCAGCTTCGGGGGGGTAGTCAACAATGAGCAGTTCTTC
14 | TRBJ1-1 | TRBD1 | once | TRBV6-6 | CASWDRESSAEAFF | TGTGCCAGCTGGGACAGGGAGTCATCCGCTGAAGCTTTCTTT
13 | TRBJ2-7 | - | - | TRBV7-2 | CASSLLGGYEQYF | TGTGCCAGCAGCTTACTAGGTGGATACGAGCAGTACTTC
14 | TRBJ1-6 | - | once | TRBV9 | CASSLRQTDSPLHF | TGTGCCAGCAGCTTAAGACAGACCGATTCACCCCTCCACTTT
14 | TRBJ1-2 | TRBD1 | - | TRBV7-9 | CASSFLGQLYGYTF | TGTGCCAGCAGCTTTTTGGGACAGCTCTATGGCTACACCTTC
13 | TRBJ2-1 | - | - | TRBV10-2 | CASSSLAVNEQFF | TGCGCCAGCAGTTCACTAGCAGTAAATGAGCAGTTCTTC
16 | TRBJ2-1 | TRBD1 | - | TRBV5-5 | CASSARTGKTYNEQFF | TGTGCCAGCAGCGCCCGGACAGGGAAGACCTACAATGAGCAGTTCTTC
16 | TRBJ1-2 | - | once | TRBV6-6 | CASSYSKVFRGNGYTF | TGTGCCAGCAGTTACTCGAAGGTCTTCAGGGGAAATGGCTACACCTTC